These T cell receptor beta chains were read from a single sample in a study of PD-L1 blockade in urothelial cancer. The method was immunoSEQ multiplex PCR; TCRdb's version includes in-frame clones alone and lacks a portion of them. This table has about 35,000 clones, approximately 84% appearing once. The material was PBMCs, obtained around atezolizumab (anti-PD-L1) treatment. The receptors were sampled from a man aged 40-50 years with urothelial cancer. The CDR3 runs from the conserved cysteine through the conserved F or W. Each record gives: V gene, D gene, clone size, J gene, CDR3 DNA, CDR3 protein. D genes are given only for firm matches. The size field is filled for only some rows; it gives once, few, many or a size class.

TRBV18	NA	NA	TRBJ2-3	TGTGCCAGCACGGGCGGGGAAGGAGGGACAGATACGCAGTATTTT	CASTGGEGGTDTQYF
TRBV30	NA	once	TRBJ2-7	TGTGCCTGGAGTCCCATAACGGACACCTACGAGCAGTACTTC	CAWSPITDTYEQYF
TRBV27	NA	NA	TRBJ1-1	TGTGCCAGCACCCAGACGGGGAACACTGAAGCTTTCTTT	CASTQTGNTEAFF
TRBV21-1	NA	NA	TRBJ1-4	TGTGCCAGCGCGGGTCGAGAAAAACTGTTTTTT	CASAGREKLFF
TRBV7-2	NA	NA	TRBJ2-3	TGTGCCAGCAGCTTAGGGGCGGGACAGTTCACAGATACGCAGTATTTT	CASSLGAGQFTDTQYF
TRBV4-1	TRBD1	NA	TRBJ2-5	TGCGCCAGCAGCCAACTCGAAGGGGGCAGGCAAGAGACCCAGTACTTC	CASSQLEGGRQETQYF
TRBV28	NA	NA	TRBJ2-2	TGTGCCAGCAGTTCTGGGCCGCTGGACACCGGGGAGCTGTTTTTT	CASSSGPLDTGELFF
TRBV27	NA	NA	TRBJ1-2	TGTGCCAGCAGTTTAGGTCCGAACTTAGCTAACTATGGCTACACCTTC	CASSLGPNLANYGYTF
TRBV6-5	TRBD1	NA	TRBJ2-7	TGTGCCAGCAGTTACGAGGGGGCCGACCTCGAGCAGTACTTC	CASSYEGADLEQYF
TRBV19	TRBD1	NA	TRBJ2-6	TGTGCCAGTAGCCCTGGGACAGGGGGCCTTCATCGGCCTGGGGCCAACGTCCTGACTTTC	CASSPGTGGLHRPGANVLTF
TRBV2	NA	NA	TRBJ1-4	TGTGCCAGCATGGCGGCATTTAATGAAAAACTGTTTTTT	CASMAAFNEKLFF
TRBV5-6	NA	NA	TRBJ2-1	TGTGCCAGCAGCCGAGGAAGCTCCAGCTCCTACAATGAGCAGTTCTTC	CASSRGSSSSYNEQFF
TRBV30	TRBD1	NA	TRBJ1-2	TGTGCCTGGAGGGCTCGGGTCCAGGGGGCTAACTATGGCTACACCTTC	CAWRARVQGANYGYTF
TRBV14	NA	NA	TRBJ1-1	TGTGCCAGCAGCCAATCCTCAGGAGGGTTCACTGAAGCTTTCTTT	CASSQSSGGFTEAFF
TRBV7-9	NA	NA	TRBJ1-3	TGTGCCAGCAGCTCCGTAGGGGGTGGAAACACCATATATTTT	CASSSVGGGNTIYF
TRBV5-6	TRBD2	NA	TRBJ2-1	TGTGCCAGCAGCTTGGCCGGCGGGGGACTAGCTGACAATGAGCAGTTCTTC	CASSLAGGGLADNEQFF
TRBV28	NA	NA	TRBJ2-7	TGTGCCAGCAGTTTAGGAGACGAGCAGTACTTC	CASSLGDEQYF
TRBV28	NA	NA	TRBJ2-3	TGTGCCAGCAAAAAGGGAGGCACAGATACGCAGTATTTT	CASKKGGTDTQYF
TRBV11-3	TRBD2	NA	TRBJ2-7	TGTGCCAGCAGCGGTCCGGGAGGCTACGAGCAGTACTTC	CASSGPGGYEQYF
TRBV6-5	NA	NA	TRBJ2-7	TGTGCCAGCAGTTCCCCCGGGTCTTCCTACGAGCAGTACTTC	CASSSPGSSYEQYF
TRBV9	NA	NA	TRBJ2-2	TGTGCCAGCAGCGTCACAGGGAACACCGGGGAGCTGTTTTTT	CASSVTGNTGELFF
TRBV19	TRBD1	NA	TRBJ1-1	TGTGCCAGTAGTACGGGGACAGGGGCTGAAGCTTTCTTT	CASSTGTGAEAFF
TRBV10-3	TRBD2	NA	TRBJ2-1	TGTGCCATCTCGGGACTAGCGGACAATGAGCAGTTCTTC	CAISGLADNEQFF
TRBV10-3	NA	NA	TRBJ2-7	TGTGCCGGCGCATGGACAGCCTACGAGCAGTACTTC	CAGAWTAYEQYF
TRBV30	NA	NA	TRBJ1-4	TGTGCCTGGAGTCCTATTACAGGGAACGCTGAAAAACTGTTTTTT	CAWSPITGNAEKLFF
TRBV28	TRBD1	once	TRBJ2-7	TGTGCCAGCACTCTTAGACAAGGACAGGGCTGGACCGAGCAGTACTTC	CASTLRQGQGWTEQYF
TRBV30	TRBD2	NA	TRBJ2-1	TGTGCCTGGAGCTCCTTTGAGCGGGAGCTCGATGAGCAGTTCTTC	CAWSSFERELDEQFF
TRBV11-3	NA	NA	TRBJ2-1	TGTGCCAGCAGCCTTAGCGGTAGCTCCTACAATGAGCAGTTCTTC	CASSLSGSSYNEQFF
TRBV5-6	NA	NA	TRBJ1-1	TGTGCCAGCAGCCTAAACAGGATCCCGAACACTGAAGCTTTCTTT	CASSLNRIPNTEAFF
TRBV6-4	NA	NA	TRBJ2-5	TGTGCCAGCAGTGACTCGAGATCGGCGTTAGCACAAGAGACCCAGTACTTC	CASSDSRSALAQETQYF
TRBV4-1	NA	NA	TRBJ2-7	TGCGCCAGCAGCCAAGACGGAGCAGGGAGGTCCTACGAGCAGTACTTC	CASSQDGAGRSYEQYF
TRBV25-1	NA	NA	TRBJ1-2	TGTGCCAGCAGTGAACGGACAGAGAAGGGATACACCTTC	CASSERTEKGYTF
TRBV27	NA	NA	TRBJ1-5	TGTGCCAGCAGATATAGTACGACAGCCAATCAGCCCCAGCATTTT	CASRYSTTANQPQHF
TRBV6-6	NA	once	TRBJ1-1	TGTGCCACTAAAGGCGTGGAGCATTCAGGGGAAGCTTTCTTT	CATKGVEHSGEAFF
TRBV6-6	NA	NA	TRBJ1-5	TGTGCCAGCAGGCAGGGGACCCGTTATAGCAATCAGCCCCAGCATTTT	CASRQGTRYSNQPQHF
TRBV5-6	TRBD1	NA	TRBJ1-1	TGTGCCAGTGACAGGGACAGGGGCTGGGGTGGACCGGAGGCTTTCTTT	CASDRDRGWGGPEAFF
TRBV6-6	TRBD2	NA	TRBJ2-7	TGTGCCAGCGACTCCGGGACTAGCATCCCCTACGAGCAGTACTTC	CASDSGTSIPYEQYF
TRBV29-1	TRBD1	NA	TRBJ1-1	TGCAGCGTTGAAGGGACAGGGGGGATGAACACTGAAGCTTTCTTT	CSVEGTGGMNTEAFF
TRBV5-1	NA	NA	TRBJ2-5	TGCGCCAGCAGCTTGGTGCCCCGGGGTCAAGAGACCCAGTACTTC	CASSLVPRGQETQYF
TRBV27	TRBD1	NA	TRBJ1-2	TGTGCCAGCAGCCGGGACAGGGGAAGCTATGGCTACACCTTC	CASSRDRGSYGYTF
TRBV27	NA	NA	TRBJ2-1	TGTGCCAGCACCTATGCGGGAGAGCAGTTCTTC	CASTYAGEQFF
TRBV5-1	NA	NA	TRBJ1-1	TGCGCCAGCAGCGACCTCACCGGGACTGAGAACACTGAAGCTTTCTTT	CASSDLTGTENTEAFF